The 25 T cell receptor beta chains presented below share a single source sample, sequenced in a study of blood T cell repertoires in COVID-19. Libraries were prepared by immunoSEQ multiplex PCR; TCRdb keeps only in-frame clonotypes and omits some of them. The sample records around 86,000 clones, around 86% being singletons. Material: peripheral blood. These receptors were collected from a woman of 80 years or more with acute or convalescent COVID-19.

The chain is built from TRBV5-6 and TRBJ1-1, with no clear D. This CDR3 contains 15 residues. Germline lookup yields CDR1 SGHDT and CDR2 YYEEEE. Between the trimmed V and J ends, which lost 4 bases and 5 bases, there was a span of 18 bases. CDR3 in DNA: TGTGCCAGCAGCCGTCCACAGTCCAGTTGGACTGAAGCTTTCTTT. It specifies CASSRPQSSWTEAFF.

The gene calls are TRBV3-1 (or the pseudogene TRBV3-2) and TRBJ1-1; 7 bases are shared with TRBD1. The CDR3 covers 13 residues. The germline V gene encodes CDR1 LGHDT and CDR2 YNNKEL (reference sequence). Trimming took 4 bases from V and 6 from J; bases not matched to a gene: 5. The DNA for the CDR3 is TGTGCCAGCAGCCCTTCAGGGGGATCTGAAGCTTTCTTT. Amino acid sequence: CASSPSGGSEAFF.

This clone occurred a few times. The chain recombines TRBV11-1 with TRBJ2-1; 10 bases fit TRBD1. The CDR3 totals 16 residues. V was clipped by 5 bases and J by 5 bases; unmatched bases: 9. CDR1 and CDR2 from the germline V gene are SGHAT and FQDESV (reference sequence). The CDR3 coding sequence is TGTGCCAGCAGCCTAGGCTCGGGGACAGGGGACAATGAGCAGTTCTTC. It encodes CASSLGSGTGDNEQFF. The entire variable domain, with the rest obtained from reference TRBV11-1 and TRBJ2-1, is as follows: EAEVAQSPRYKITEKSQAVAFWCDPISGHATLYWYRQILGQGPELLVQFQDESVVDDSQLPKDRFSAERLKGVDSTLKIQPAELGDSAMYLCASSLGSGTGDNEQFFGPGTRLTVL.

The chain uses TRBV2 and TRBJ2-5; 10 positions agree with TRBD1. From germline, CDR1 is SNHLY and CDR2 FYNNEI. The CDR3 consists of 14 residues. With 4 bases clipped from V and 2 bases from J, the junction kept 1 base outside the gene matches. The CDR3 sequence: CASSVDRGQETQYF. DNA for the CDR3: TGTGCCAGCAGTGTGGACAGGGGGCAAGAGACCCAGTACTTC.

The rearrangement links TRBV19 to TRBJ1-1, with TRBD1 as a possible D gene (5 bases). Per germline, CDR1 LNHDA and CDR2 SQIVND (reference sequence). There are 16 residues in the CDR3. Trimming stripped 2 bases from V and 4 bases from J, with 17 bases between. CDR3 in amino acids: CASSIMGRGGSTEAFF. In nucleotides, the CDR3 is TGTGCCAGTAGTATAATGGGTCGGGGGGGGAGCACTGAAGCTTTCTTT. Using reference TRBV19 and TRBJ1-1 for the parts outside the CDR3, the full variable domain is DGGITQSPKYLFRKEGQNVTLSCEQNLNHDAMYWYRQDPGQGLRLIYYSQIVNDFQKGDIAEGYSVSREKKESFPLTVTSAQKNPTAFYLCASSIMGRGGSTEAFFGQGTRLTVV.

The V and J genes are TRBV4-3 and TRBJ1-2, with TRBD1 matching over 9 bases. After removal of 4 bases from V and 2 bases from J, the junction contained 5 bases not matched to a gene. The germline gives CDR1 LGHNA, CDR2 YSLEER. This CDR3 is 15 amino acids long. The CDR3 DNA sequence: TGCGCCAGCAGCCGTTCCGGGACAGGGAACTATGGCTACACCTTC. Protein: CASSRSGTGNYGYTF.

This chain links TRBV7-3 with TRBJ2-2; D gene uncertain. This CDR3 is 14 amino acids long. The germline V and J ends were trimmed by 6 bases and 1 base, with 9 bases remaining between them. Germline V gives CDR1 SGHTA, CDR2 FQGTGA. In DNA form, the CDR3 reads TGTGCCAGCAGTCTTATAGAGAACACCGGGGAGCTGTTTTTT. Its translation: CASSLIENTGELFF.

This chain joins TRBV5-1 and TRBJ2-3, with 14 bases fitting TRBD2. The J segment lost 1 base and the V segment lost 0 bases, leaving 4 bases of the junction unmatched. Germline loops: CDR1 SGHRS, CDR2 YFSETQ. This CDR3 region has 18 residues. The CDR3: CASSLGLAGGPGTDTQYF. CDR3 sequence (DNA): TGCGCCAGCAGCTTGGGACTAGCGGGAGGGCCCGGCACAGATACGCAGTATTTT.

The V call is TRBV5-6, the J call TRBJ2-7; D remains unclear. The germline V gene encodes CDR1 SGHDT and CDR2 YYEEEE. The CDR3 covers 14 residues. V shed 2 bases and J shed 4 bases, with 13 bases lying between them. CDR3 loop: CASSFNRHLYEQYF. In DNA form, the CDR3 reads TGTGCCAGCAGCTTTAATAGACACCTTTACGAGCAGTACTTC. Looking up the rest from reference TRBV5-6 and TRBJ2-7 gives the full variable domain: DAGVTQSPTHLIKTRGQQVTLRCSPKSGHDTVSWYQQALGQGPQFIFQYYEEEERQRGNFPDRFSGHQFPNYSSELNVNALLLGDSALYLCASSFNRHLYEQYFGPGTRLTVT.

V gene TRBV9 combines with J gene TRBJ2-2; 7 nucleotides align to TRBD2. V gave up 1 base and J gave up 3 bases; unmatched junction bases: 9. The CDR3 is 17 residues long. Germline CDR1 is SGDLS and CDR2 is YYNGEE. The CDR3 reads CASSVFREDFDTGELFF. The CDR3 bases are TGTGCCAGCAGCGTATTCCGGGAGGATTTTGACACCGGGGAGCTGTTTTTT.

This chain connects TRBV5-4 to TRBJ2-4; 10 bases are a match to TRBD1. CDR3 length: 14 amino acids. The germline gives CDR1 SGHNT, CDR2 YYREEE (reference sequence). Losses at the gene ends were 4 bases for V and 9 bases for J; bases not matched to a gene: 7. The CDR3 DNA reads as TGTGCCAGCAGCCCCCGACAGGGGGCTGGCATTCAGTACTTC. Translating gives CASSPRQGAGIQYF.

The rearrangement uses TRBV2 and TRBJ2-3; D may be TRBD1 (6 bases). CDR3 length equals 12 residues. The V and J ends lost 6 bases and 4 bases respectively, with 8 bases between them. Germline V gene data show CDR1 as SNHLY and CDR2 as FYNNEI. Written as DNA, the CDR3 is TGTGCCAGCAGACAGGGCGCAGATACGCAGTATTTT. Translating it yields CASRQGADTQYF. The whole variable domain, filled in from reference TRBV2 and TRBJ2-3, reads EPEVTQTPSHQVTQMGQEVILRCVPISNHLYFYWYRQILGQKVEFLVSFYNNEISEKSEIFDDQFSVERPDGSNFTLKIRSTKLEDSAMYFCASRQGADTQYFGPGTRLTVL.

The chain joins TRBV5-1 to TRBJ1-2, with TRBD1 matching over 7 bases. Germline V CDR1 and CDR2: SGHRS, YFSETQ. The CDR3 is made up of 13 amino acids. V trimming: 4 bases; J trimming: 5 bases; junction bases outside the gene matches: 5. The CDR3 DNA reads TGCGCCAGCAGCCTACAGGGGTCGTATGGCTACACCTTC. Protein: CASSLQGSYGYTF.

The chain is built from TRBV6-2 or TRBV6-3 and TRBJ2-2; possible D gene TRBD1, 6 bases. The CDR3 loop spans 17 amino acids. Germline V CDR1 and CDR2: MNHEY, SVGEGT. With 0 bases removed from V and 0 bases from J, the gap between germline ends came to 11 bases. The CDR3 loop reads CASSYSGQIANTGELFF. CDR3 nucleotides: TGTGCCAGCAGTTACTCAGGACAGATCGCGAACACCGGGGAGCTGTTTTTT.

This chain uses TRBV7-2 with TRBJ1-1, with a weak D call TRBD1 (6 bases). The CDR3 is made up of 15 amino acids. CDR1 is SGHTA, CDR2 FQGNSA, per germline. V dropped 1 base and J dropped 2 bases, with 11 bases sitting between them. CDR3 nucleotide sequence: TGTGCCAGCAGCTTAGTCGGGGGGCGAAACACTGAAGCTTTCTTT. Protein sequence: CASSLVGGRNTEAFF.

This chain joins TRBV25-1 and TRBJ1-6; D might be TRBD1 (5 bases). V lost 3 bases and J lost 7, with 10 bases in between. The CDR3 contains 14 residues. CDR1 MGHDK and CDR2 SYGVNS come from the germline V gene. The CDR3 region has the DNA TGTGCCAGCAGTGATAGGACAAGGAATTCACCCCTCCACTTT. It codes for CASSDRTRNSPLHF.

The chain is built from TRBV7-2 and TRBJ1-4; D uncertain. The CDR3 is 14 amino acids. The V gene's germline CDR1 is SGHTA and CDR2 FQGNSA. With 1 base removed from V and 6 bases from J, the gap between germline ends came to 9 bases. The CDR3 sequence is CASSLEYADEKLFF. For the CDR3, the DNA is TGTGCCAGCAGCTTAGAGTACGCGGATGAAAAACTGTTTTTT. Full variable domain (rest looked up from reference TRBV7-2 and TRBJ1-4): GAGVSQSPSNKVTEKGKDVELRCDPISGHTALYWYRQSLGQGLEFLIYFQGNSAPDKSGLPSDRFSAERTGGSVSTLTIQRTQQEDSAVYLCASSLEYADEKLFFGSGTQLSVL.

This clone occurred once. CDR3 in DNA: TGTGCCAGCAGTCCCGGGGGTGCAACTAATGAAAAACTGTTTTTT. This encodes CASSPGGATNEKLFF. J is TRBJ1-4 and V is TRBV6-5; possible D gene TRBD1, 5 bases. CDR3 length: 15 amino acids. CDR1 is MNHEY and CDR2 is SVGAGI in the germline V gene. V lost 5 bases and J lost 0, with 10 bases in between.

V usage is TRBV7-9 and J usage is TRBJ1-1; TRBD1 might be the D (6 bases). The CDR3 runs 15 residues. V lost 2 bases to trimming and J lost 1 base, with 11 bases between them. CDR1 is SEHNR and CDR2 is FQNEAQ in the germline V gene (reference sequence). The CDR3 region has the DNA TGTGCCAGCAGCTTATTCGGACAGAAGAACACTGAAGCTTTCTTT. It yields the protein CASSLFGQKNTEAFF.

V and J are TRBV9 and TRBJ2-2; TRBD1 agrees at 8 bases. V was clipped by 2 bases and J by 3 bases; unmatched bases: 6. In germline, CDR1 is SGDLS, CDR2 YYNGEE. The CDR3 runs 16 residues. The CDR3, as DNA: TGTGCCAGCAGCGTGGGACAGGCCCTATACACCGGGGAGCTGTTTTTT. Protein: CASSVGQALYTGELFF.

This clone was picked up a small number of times. The CDR3 protein is CASGSGGQGDTQYF. The CDR3 DNA reads as TGTGCCAGCGGCTCGGGGGGGCAGGGAGATACGCAGTATTTT. The rearrangement joins TRBV6-5 to TRBJ2-3; TRBD2 aligns across 8 bases. Germline V gives CDR1 MNHEY, CDR2 SVGAGI. CDR3 length: 14 residues. Trimming at V came to 8 bases and at J to 5 bases, leaving 9 bases not matched to a gene.

The chain uses TRBV5-4 and TRBJ2-1; the D gene is possibly TRBD1 (6 bases). This CDR3 region has 15 residues. Trimming cost V 4 bases and J 8 bases, with 19 bases left between them. The germline gives CDR1 SGHNT, CDR2 YYREEE (reference sequence). This CDR3 reads CASSAKTGPNYEQFF. For the CDR3, the DNA is TGTGCCAGCAGCGCGAAGACAGGACCGAATTATGAGCAGTTCTTC.

In the case of this clone: The junction and the germline gene differ at one end; a read error may be behind it. J is TRBJ2-1 and V is TRBV7-7, with 8 bases aligning to TRBD2. The V gene's germline CDR1 is SSHAT and CDR2 FNYEAQ (reference sequence). CDR3 length: 14 residues. CDR3 nucleotides: TGTGCTAGCAGCCCAAGCGGGAGCCCCGATGAGCAGTTCTTC. Translation: CASSPSGSPDEQFF. Together with reference TRBV7-7 and TRBJ2-1, the CDR3 gives the full variable domain: GAGVSQSPRYKVTKRGQDVTLRCDPISSHATLYWYQQALGQGPEFLTYFNYEAQPDKSGLPSDRFSAERPEGSISTLTIQRTEQRDSAMYRCASSPSGSPDEQFFGPGTRLTVL.

The V and J genes are TRBV11-2 and TRBJ2-7; D ambiguous. The ends were cut back, 4 bases at V and 2 bases at J, with 3 bases in the middle. In germline, CDR1 is SGHAT, CDR2 FQNNGV. This CDR3 comprises 11 residues. CDR3 residues: CASSSAYEQYF. CDR3 nucleotides: TGTGCCAGCAGCTCCGCCTACGAGCAGTACTTC.

The J gene is TRBJ1-2, the V gene TRBV9, with 10 bases fitting TRBD1. Germline values: CDR1 SGDLS, CDR2 YYNGEE. Losses at the gene ends were 0 bases for V and 4 bases for J; bases not matched to a gene: 6. CDR3 size: 16 residues. The CDR3 reads CASSVGMGQGSYGYTF. The CDR3 DNA follows: TGTGCCAGCAGCGTAGGGATGGGACAGGGGTCCTATGGCTACACCTTC.